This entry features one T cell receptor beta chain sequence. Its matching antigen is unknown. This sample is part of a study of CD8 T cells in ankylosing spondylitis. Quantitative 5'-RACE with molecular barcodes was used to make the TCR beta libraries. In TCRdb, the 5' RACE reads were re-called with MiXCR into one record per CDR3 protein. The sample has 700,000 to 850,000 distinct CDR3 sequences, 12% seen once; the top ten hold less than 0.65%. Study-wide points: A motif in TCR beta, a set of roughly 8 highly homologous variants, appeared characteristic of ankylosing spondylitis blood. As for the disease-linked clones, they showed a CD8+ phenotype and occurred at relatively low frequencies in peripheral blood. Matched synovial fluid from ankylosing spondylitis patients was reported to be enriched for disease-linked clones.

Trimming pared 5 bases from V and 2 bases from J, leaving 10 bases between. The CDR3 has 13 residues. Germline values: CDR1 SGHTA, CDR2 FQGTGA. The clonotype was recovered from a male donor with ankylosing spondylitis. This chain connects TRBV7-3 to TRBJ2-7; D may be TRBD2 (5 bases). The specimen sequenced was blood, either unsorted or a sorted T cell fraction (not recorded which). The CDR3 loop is CASSGGPTYEQYF. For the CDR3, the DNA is TGTGCCAGCAGCGGCGGGCCCACCTACGAGCAGTACTTC.